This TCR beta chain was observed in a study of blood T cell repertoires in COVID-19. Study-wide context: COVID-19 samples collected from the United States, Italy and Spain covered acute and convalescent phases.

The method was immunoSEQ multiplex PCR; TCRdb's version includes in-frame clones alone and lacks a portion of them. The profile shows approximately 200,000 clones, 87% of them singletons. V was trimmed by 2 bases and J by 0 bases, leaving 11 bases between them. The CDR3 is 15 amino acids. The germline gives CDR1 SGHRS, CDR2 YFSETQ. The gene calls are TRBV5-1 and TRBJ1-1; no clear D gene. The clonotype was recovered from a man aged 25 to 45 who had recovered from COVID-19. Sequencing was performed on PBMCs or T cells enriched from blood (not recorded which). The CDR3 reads CASSFSQVMNTEAFF. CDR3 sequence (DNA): TGCGCCAGCAGCTTTTCCCAGGTCATGAACACTGAAGCTTTCTTT. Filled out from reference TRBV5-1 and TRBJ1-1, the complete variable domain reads KAGVTQTPRYLIKTRGQQVTLSCSPISGHRSVSWYQQTPGQGLQFLFEYFSETQRNKGNFPGRFSGRQFSNSRSEMNVSTLELGDSALYLCASSFSQVMNTEAFFGQGTRLTVV.